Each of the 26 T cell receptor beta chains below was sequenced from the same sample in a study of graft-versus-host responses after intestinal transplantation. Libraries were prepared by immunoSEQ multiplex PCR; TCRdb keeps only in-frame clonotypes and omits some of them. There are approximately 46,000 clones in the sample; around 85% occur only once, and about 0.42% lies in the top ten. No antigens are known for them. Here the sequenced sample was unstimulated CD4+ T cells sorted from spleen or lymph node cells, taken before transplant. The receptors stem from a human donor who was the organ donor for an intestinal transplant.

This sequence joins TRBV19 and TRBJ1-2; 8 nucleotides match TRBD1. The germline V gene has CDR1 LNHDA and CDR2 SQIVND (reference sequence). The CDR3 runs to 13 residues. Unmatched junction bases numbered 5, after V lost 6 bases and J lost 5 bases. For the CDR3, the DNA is TGTGCCAGTAGCCTGGGACAGGCTTATGGCTACACCTTC. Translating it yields CASSLGQAYGYTF.

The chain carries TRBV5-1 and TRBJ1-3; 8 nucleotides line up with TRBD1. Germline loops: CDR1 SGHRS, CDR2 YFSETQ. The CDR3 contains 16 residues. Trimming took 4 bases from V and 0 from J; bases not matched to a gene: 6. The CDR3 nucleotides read TGCGCCAGCAGCCCAGGGACAGGCCACTCTGGAAACACCATATATTTT. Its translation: CASSPGTGHSGNTIYF. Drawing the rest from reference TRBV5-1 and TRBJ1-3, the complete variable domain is KAGVTQTPRYLIKTRGQQVTLSCSPISGHRSVSWYQQTPGQGLQFLFEYFSETQRNKGNFPGRFSGRQFSNSRSEMNVSTLELGDSALYLCASSPGTGHSGNTIYFGEGSWLTVV.

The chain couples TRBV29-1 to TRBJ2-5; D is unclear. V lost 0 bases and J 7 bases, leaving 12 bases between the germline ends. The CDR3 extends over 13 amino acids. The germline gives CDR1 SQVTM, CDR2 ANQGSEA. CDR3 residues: CSVEDWVMRTQYF. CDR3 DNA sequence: TGCAGCGTTGAAGATTGGGTGATGAGGACCCAGTACTTC.

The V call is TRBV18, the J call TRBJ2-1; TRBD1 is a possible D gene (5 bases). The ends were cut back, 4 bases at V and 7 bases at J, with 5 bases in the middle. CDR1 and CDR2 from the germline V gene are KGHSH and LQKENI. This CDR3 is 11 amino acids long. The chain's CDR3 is CASSQGNEQFF. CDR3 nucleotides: TGTGCCAGCTCACAGGGGAATGAGCAGTTCTTC.

The CDR3, as DNA: TGTGCCAGCAGTTGGAGTCCGCAGGGTGGCTACACCTTC. This gives the protein CASSWSPQGGYTF. This sequence joins TRBV6-5 and TRBJ1-2, with a possible D match to TRBD1 (5 bases). This CDR3 has 13 residues. V was cut by 4 bases and J by 7 bases, with 13 bases left in between. Germline loops: CDR1 MNHEY, CDR2 SVGAGI.

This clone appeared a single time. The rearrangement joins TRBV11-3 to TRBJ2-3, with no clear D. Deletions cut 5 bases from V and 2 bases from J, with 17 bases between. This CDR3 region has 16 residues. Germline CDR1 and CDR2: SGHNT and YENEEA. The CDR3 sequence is CASSPTGLLFTDTQYF. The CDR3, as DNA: TGTGCCAGCAGCCCTACGGGCCTCCTATTCACAGATACGCAGTATTTT.

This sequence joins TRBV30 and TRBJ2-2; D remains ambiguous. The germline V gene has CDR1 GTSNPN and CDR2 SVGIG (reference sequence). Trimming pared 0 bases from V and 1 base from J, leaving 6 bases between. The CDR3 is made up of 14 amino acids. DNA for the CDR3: TGTGCCTGGAGTGTAGGCAGGAACACCGGGGAGCTGTTTTTT. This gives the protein CAWSVGRNTGELFF.

The CDR3 coding sequence is TGTGCCAGCAGCAAGGCCGGGACTAGCGGCTACGAGCAGTACTTC. Residues: CASSKAGTSGYEQYF. The chain carries TRBV21-1 and TRBJ2-7; the listed D gene, TRBD2, was not tested against the DNA. TRBV21-1 is a pseudogene locus. This CDR3 has 15 residues.

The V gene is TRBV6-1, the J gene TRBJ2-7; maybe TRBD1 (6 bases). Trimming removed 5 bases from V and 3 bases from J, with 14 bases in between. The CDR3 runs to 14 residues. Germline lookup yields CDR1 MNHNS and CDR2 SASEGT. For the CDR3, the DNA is TGTGCCAGCAGTCCCGAAAGGGGGATCTACGAGCAGTACTTC. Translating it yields CASSPERGIYEQYF.

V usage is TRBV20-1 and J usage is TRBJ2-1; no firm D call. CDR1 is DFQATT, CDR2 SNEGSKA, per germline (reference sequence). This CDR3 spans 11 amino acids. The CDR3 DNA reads TGCAGCTTTGTGAGGCCCAATGAGCAGTTCTTC. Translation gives CSFVRPNEQFF.

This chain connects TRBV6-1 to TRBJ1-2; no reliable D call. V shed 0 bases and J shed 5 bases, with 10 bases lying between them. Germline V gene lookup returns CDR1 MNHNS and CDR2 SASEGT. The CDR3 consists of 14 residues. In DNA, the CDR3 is TGTGCCAGCAGTGAAGCTCACGGGGTTTATGGCTACACCTTC. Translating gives CASSEAHGVYGYTF.

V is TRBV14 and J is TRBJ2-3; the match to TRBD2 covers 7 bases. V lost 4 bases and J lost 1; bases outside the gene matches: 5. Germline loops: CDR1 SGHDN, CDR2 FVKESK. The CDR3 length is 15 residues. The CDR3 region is CASSLRLAGTDTQYF. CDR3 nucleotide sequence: TGTGCCAGCAGCCTCAGACTAGCTGGCACAGATACGCAGTATTTT.

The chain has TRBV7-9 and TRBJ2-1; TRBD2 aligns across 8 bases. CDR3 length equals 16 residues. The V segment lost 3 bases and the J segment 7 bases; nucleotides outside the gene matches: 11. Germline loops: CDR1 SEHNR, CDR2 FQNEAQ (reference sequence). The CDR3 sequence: CASSFFWFGGDNEQFF. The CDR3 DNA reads TGTGCCAGCAGCTTCTTTTGGTTCGGGGGGGATAATGAGCAGTTCTTC. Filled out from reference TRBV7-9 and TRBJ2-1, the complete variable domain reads DTGVSQNPRHKITKRGQNVTFRCDPISEHNRLYWYRQTLGQGPEFLTYFQNEAQLEKSRLLSDRFSAERPKGSFSTLEIQRTEQGDSAMYLCASSFFWFGGDNEQFFGPGTRLTVL.

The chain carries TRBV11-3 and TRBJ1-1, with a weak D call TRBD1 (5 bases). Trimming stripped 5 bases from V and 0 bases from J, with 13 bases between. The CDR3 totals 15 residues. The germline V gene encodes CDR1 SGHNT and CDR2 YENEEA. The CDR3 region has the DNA TGTGCCAGCAGCATTACCGGGACGGTGAACACTGAAGCTTTCTTT. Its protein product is CASSITGTVNTEAFF.

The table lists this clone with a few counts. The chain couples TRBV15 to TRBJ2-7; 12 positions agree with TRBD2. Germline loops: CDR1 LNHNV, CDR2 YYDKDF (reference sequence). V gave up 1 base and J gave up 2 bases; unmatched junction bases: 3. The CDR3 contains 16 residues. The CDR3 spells CATSRAPSGRAYEQYF. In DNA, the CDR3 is TGTGCCACCAGCAGAGCCCCTAGCGGGAGGGCCTACGAGCAGTACTTC.

CDR3 region: CASTPGTGGQPQHF. The CDR3 DNA follows: TGTGCCAGCACCCCCGGGACAGGGGGCCAGCCCCAGCATTTT. The V and J genes are TRBV6-1 and TRBJ1-5, with TRBD1 matching over 12 bases. From germline, CDR1 is MNHNS and CDR2 SASEGT. This CDR3 comprises 14 residues. The V and J ends lost 7 bases and 7 bases, in that order; junction bases with no gene match: 5.

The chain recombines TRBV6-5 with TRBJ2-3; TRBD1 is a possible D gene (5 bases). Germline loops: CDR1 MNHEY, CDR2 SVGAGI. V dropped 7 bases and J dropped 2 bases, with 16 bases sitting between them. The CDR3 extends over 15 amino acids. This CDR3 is CASNLGDAATDTQYF. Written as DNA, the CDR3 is TGTGCCAGCAACCTAGGGGATGCCGCCACAGATACGCAGTATTTT.

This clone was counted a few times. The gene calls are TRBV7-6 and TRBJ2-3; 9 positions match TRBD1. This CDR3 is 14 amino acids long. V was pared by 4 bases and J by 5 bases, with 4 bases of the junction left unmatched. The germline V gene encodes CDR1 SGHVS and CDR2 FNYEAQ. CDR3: CASSWDRVEDTQYF. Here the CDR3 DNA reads TGTGCCAGCAGCTGGGACAGGGTGGAAGATACGCAGTATTTT.

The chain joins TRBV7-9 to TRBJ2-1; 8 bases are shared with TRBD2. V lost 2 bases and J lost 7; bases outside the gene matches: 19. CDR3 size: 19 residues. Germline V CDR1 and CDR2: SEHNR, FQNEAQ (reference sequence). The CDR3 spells CASSLSLRGGAGVVNEQFF. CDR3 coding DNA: TGTGCCAGCAGCTTAAGCCTGCGAGGAGGAGCGGGAGTTGTAAATGAGCAGTTCTTC.

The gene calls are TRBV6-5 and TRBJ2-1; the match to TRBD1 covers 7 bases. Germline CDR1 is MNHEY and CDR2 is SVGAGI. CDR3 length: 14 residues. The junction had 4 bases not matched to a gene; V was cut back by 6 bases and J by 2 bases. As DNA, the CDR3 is TGTGCCAGCAGACTCGGGACAGCCTACAATGAGCAGTTCTTC. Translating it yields CASRLGTAYNEQFF.

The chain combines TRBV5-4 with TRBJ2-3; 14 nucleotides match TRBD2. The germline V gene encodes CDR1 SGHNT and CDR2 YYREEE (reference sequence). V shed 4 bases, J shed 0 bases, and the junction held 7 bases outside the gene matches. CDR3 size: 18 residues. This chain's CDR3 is CASSPGLAGGASTDTQYF. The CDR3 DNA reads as TGTGCCAGCAGCCCTGGACTAGCGGGGGGCGCTAGCACAGATACGCAGTATTTT.

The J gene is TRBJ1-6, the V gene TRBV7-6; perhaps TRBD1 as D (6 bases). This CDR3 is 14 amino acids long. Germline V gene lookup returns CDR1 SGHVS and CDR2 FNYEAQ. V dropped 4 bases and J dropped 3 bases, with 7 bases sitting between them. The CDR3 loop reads CASSSDSYNSPLHF. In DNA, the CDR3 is TGTGCCAGCAGCTCGGACAGCTATAATTCACCCCTCCACTTT.

For the CDR3, the DNA is TGTGCCAGCAGCTTATTTAGATCCGGGACAAGAGAAAAACTGTTTTTT. Encoded protein: CASSLFRSGTREKLFF. The chain combines TRBV7-9 with TRBJ1-4; maybe TRBD1 (6 bases). Trimming removed 2 bases at V and 8 bases at J, with 18 bases between. The CDR3 is made up of 16 amino acids. CDR1 and CDR2 (germline): SEHNR, FQNEAQ (reference sequence).

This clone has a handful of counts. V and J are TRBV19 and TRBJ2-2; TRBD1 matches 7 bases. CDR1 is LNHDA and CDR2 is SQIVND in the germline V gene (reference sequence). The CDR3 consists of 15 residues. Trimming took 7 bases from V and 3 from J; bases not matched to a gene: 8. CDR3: CASNRGRRDTGELFF. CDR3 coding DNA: TGTGCCAGTAATAGGGGGCGTCGGGACACCGGGGAGCTGTTTTTT.

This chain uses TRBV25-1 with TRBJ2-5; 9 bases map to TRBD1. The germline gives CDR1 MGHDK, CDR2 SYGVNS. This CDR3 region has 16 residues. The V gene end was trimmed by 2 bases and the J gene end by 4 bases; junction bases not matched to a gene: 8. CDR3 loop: CASSERGTGSGETQYF. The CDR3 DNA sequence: TGTGCCAGCAGTGAACGGGGGACAGGGAGCGGAGAGACCCAGTACTTC.

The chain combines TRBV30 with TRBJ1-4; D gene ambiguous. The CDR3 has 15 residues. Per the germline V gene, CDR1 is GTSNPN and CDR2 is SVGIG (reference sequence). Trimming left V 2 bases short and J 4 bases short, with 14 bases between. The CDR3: CAWSPMWGDNEKLFF. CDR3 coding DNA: TGTGCCTGGAGTCCTATGTGGGGTGATAATGAAAAACTGTTTTTT.